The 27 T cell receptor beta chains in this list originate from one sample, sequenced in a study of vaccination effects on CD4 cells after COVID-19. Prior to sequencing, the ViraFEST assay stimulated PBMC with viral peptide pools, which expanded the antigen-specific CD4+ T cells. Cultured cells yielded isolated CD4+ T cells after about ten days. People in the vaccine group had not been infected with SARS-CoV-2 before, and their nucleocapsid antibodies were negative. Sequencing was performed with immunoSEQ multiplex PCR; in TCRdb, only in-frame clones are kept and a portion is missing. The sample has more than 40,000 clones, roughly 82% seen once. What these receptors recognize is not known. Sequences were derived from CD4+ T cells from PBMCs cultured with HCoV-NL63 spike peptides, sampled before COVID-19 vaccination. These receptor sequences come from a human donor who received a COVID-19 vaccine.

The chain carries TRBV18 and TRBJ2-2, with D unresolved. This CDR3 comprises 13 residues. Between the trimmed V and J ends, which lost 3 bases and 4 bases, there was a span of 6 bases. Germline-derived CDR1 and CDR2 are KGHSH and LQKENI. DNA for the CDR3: TGTGCCAGCTCACCCCGGACCACCGGGGAGCTGTTTTTT. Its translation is CASSPRTTGELFF.

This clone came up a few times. The CDR3 spells CASRLLAGAGTQYF. The CDR3 DNA reads TGTGCCAGCAGACTACTAGCGGGGGCAGGGACCCAGTACTTC. The V call is TRBV6-5, the J call TRBJ2-5, with TRBD2 matching over 11 bases. The CDR3 length is 14 residues. The J segment lost 7 bases and the V segment lost 6 bases, leaving 7 bases of the junction unmatched. The germline V gene has CDR1 MNHEY and CDR2 SVGAGI.

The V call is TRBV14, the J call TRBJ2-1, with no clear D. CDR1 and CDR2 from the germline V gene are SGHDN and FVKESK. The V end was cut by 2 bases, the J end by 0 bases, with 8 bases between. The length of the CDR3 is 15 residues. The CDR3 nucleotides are TGTGCCAGCAGCCAATCAGCAGTCTCCTACAATGAGCAGTTCTTC. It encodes CASSQSAVSYNEQFF. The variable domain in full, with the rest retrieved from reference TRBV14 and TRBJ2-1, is EAGVTQFPSHSVIEKGQTVTLRCDPISGHDNLYWYRRVMGKEIKFLLHFVKESKQDESGMPNNRFLAERTGGTYSTLKVQPAELEDSGVYFCASSQSAVSYNEQFFGPGTRLTVL.

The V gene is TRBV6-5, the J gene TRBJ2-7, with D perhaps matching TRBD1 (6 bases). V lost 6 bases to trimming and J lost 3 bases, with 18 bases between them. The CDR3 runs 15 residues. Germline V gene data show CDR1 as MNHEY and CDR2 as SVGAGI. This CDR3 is CASRRKTGINYEQYV. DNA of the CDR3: TGTGCCAGCAGACGCAAGACAGGCATAAACTACGAGCAGTACGTC.

The CDR3 DNA reads TGTGCCAGTAGTAAGAAAGCCAAAAACATTCAGTACTTC. It yields the protein CASSKKAKNIQYF. The chain combines TRBV19 with TRBJ2-4; D ambiguous. This CDR3 comprises 13 residues. V shed 4 bases and J shed 0 bases, with 4 bases lying between them. The germline V gene encodes CDR1 LNHDA and CDR2 SQIVND (reference sequence).

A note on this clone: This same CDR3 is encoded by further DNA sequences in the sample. The CDR3 nucleotides are TGTGCCAGCAGCTTAGGGGGCGTCGGAGAGACCCAGTACTTC. The encoded protein is CASSLGGVGETQYF. The gene calls are TRBV7-2 and TRBJ2-5; weak D call: TRBD1 (5 bases). There are 14 residues in the CDR3. V gave up 1 base and J gave up 4 bases, with 10 bases separating them. Germline CDR1 SGHTA, CDR2 FQGNSA.

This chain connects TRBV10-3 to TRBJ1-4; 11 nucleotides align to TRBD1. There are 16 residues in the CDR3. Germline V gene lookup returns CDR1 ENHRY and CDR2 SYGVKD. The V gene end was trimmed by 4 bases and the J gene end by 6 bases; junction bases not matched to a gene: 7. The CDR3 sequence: CAISAPPGQGDEKLFF. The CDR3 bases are TGTGCCATCAGTGCTCCACCGGGACAGGGGGATGAAAAACTGTTTTTT.

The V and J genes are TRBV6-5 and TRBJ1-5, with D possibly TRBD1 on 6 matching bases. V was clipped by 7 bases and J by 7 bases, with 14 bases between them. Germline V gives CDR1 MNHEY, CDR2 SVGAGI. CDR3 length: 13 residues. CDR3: CASTKDSRQPQHF. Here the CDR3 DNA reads TGTGCCAGCACCAAGGACAGCCGGCAGCCCCAGCATTTT.

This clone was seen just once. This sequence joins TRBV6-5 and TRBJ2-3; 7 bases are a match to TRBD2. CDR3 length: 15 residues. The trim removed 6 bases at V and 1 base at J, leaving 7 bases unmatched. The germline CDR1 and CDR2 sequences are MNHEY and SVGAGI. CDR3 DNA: TGTGCCAGCAGGGGGGGAGGGACCGGCACAGATACGCAGTATTTT. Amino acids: CASRGGGTGTDTQYF.

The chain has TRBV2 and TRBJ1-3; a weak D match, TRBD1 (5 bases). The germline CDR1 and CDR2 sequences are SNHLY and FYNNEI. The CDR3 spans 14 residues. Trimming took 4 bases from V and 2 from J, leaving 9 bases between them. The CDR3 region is CASSGGTTGNTIYF. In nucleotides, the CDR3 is TGTGCCAGCAGTGGGGGCACAACTGGAAACACCATATATTTT. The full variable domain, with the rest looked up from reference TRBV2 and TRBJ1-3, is EPEVTQTPSHQVTQMGQEVILRCVPISNHLYFYWYRQILGQKVEFLVSFYNNEISEKSEIFDDQFSVERPDGSNFTLKIRSTKLEDSAMYFCASSGGTTGNTIYFGEGSWLTVV.

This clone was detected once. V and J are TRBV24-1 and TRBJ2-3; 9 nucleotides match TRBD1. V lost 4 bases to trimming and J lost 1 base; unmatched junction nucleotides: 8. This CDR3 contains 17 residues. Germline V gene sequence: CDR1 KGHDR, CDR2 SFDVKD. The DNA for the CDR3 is TGTGCCACCAGTGACCCGACAGGGGGAAGTCGCACAGATACGCAGTATTTT. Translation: CATSDPTGGSRTDTQYF.

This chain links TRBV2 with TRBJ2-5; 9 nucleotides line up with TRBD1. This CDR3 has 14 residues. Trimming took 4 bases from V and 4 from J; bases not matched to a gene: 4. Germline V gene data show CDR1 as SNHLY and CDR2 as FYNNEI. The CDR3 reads CASSATGGPETQYF. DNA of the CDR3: TGTGCCAGCAGTGCGACAGGGGGACCAGAGACCCAGTACTTC.

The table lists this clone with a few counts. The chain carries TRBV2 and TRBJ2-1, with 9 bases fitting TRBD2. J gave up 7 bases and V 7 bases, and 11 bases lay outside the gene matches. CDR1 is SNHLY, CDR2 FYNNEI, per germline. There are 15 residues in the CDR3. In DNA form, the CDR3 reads TGTGCCAGCAAAGGAGAGCTAGCGGGGACAAATGAGCAGTTCTTC. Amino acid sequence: CASKGELAGTNEQFF.

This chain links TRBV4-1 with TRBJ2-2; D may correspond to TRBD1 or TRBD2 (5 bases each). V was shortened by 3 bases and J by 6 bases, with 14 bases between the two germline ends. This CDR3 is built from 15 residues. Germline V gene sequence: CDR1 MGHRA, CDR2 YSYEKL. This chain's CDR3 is CASSQVGARSGELFF. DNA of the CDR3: TGCGCCAGCAGCCAGGTCGGGGCCCGTTCCGGGGAGCTGTTTTTT.

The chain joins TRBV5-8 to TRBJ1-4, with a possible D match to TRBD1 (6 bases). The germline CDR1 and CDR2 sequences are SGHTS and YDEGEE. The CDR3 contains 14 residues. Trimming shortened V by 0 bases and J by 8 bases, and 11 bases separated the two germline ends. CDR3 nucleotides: TGTGCCAGCAGCTTGGGGGGGGCTGGGGAAAAACTGTTTTTT. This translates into CASSLGGAGEKLFF.

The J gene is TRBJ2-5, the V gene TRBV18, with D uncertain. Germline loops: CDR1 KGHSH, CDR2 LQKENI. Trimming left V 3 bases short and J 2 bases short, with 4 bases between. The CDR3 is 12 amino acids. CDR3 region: CASSPEQETQYF. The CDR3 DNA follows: TGTGCCAGCTCACCGGAGCAAGAGACCCAGTACTTC. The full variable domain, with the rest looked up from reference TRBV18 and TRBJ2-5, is NAGVMQNPRHLVRRRGQEARLRCSPMKGHSHVYWYRQLPEEGLKFMVYLQKENIIDESGMPKERFSAEFPKEGPSILRIQQVVRGDSAAYFCASSPEQETQYFGPGTRLLVL.

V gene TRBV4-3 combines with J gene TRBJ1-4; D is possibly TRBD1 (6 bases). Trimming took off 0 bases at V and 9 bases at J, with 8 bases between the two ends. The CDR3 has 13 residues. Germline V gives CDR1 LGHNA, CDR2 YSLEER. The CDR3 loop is CASSQEGQKKLFF. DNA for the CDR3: TGCGCCAGCAGCCAAGAAGGACAGAAAAAACTGTTTTTT.

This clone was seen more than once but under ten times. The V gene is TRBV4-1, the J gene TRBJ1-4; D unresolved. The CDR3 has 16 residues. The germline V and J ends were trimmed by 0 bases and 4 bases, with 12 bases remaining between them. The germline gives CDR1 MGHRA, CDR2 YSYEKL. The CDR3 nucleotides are TGCGCCAGCAGCCAAGATCCGGGCAGCGGTAATGAAAAACTGTTTTTT. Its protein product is CASSQDPGSGNEKLFF.

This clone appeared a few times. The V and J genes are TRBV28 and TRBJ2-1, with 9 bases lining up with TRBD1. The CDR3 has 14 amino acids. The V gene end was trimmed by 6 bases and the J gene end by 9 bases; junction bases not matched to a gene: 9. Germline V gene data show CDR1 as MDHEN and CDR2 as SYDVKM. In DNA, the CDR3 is TGTGCCAGCAGAACCGGGACAGGGTTATCTGAGCAGTTCTTC. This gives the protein CASRTGTGLSEQFF.

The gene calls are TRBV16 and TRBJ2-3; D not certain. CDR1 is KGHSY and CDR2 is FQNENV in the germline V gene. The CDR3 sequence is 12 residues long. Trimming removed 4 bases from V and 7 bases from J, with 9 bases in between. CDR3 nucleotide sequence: TGTGCCAGCAGCCCCGCGATCTATACGCAGTATTTT. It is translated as CASSPAIYTQYF.

As DNA, the CDR3 is TGTGCCAGCAGCTCCTCAAACAGGGTTTTCTATGGCTACACCTTC. It specifies CASSSSNRVFYGYTF. The chain recombines TRBV11-2 with TRBJ1-2, with a possible D match to TRBD1 (6 bases). Per germline, CDR1 SGHAT and CDR2 FQNNGV. Trimming removed 4 bases at V and 4 bases at J, with 16 bases between. This CDR3 has 15 residues.

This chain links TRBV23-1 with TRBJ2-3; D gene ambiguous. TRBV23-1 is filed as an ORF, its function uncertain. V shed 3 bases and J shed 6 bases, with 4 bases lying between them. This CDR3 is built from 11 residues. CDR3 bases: TGCGCCAGCAGTCATGTGGATACGCAGTATTTT. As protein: CASSHVDTQYF.

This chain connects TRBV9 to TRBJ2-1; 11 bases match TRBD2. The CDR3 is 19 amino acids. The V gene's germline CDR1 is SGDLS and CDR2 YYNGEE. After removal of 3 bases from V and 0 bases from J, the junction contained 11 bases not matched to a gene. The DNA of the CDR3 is TGTGCCAGCAGCGAGGACCTAGCGGGGGGCCGACGCTCCTACAATGAGCAGTTCTTC. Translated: CASSEDLAGGRRSYNEQFF.

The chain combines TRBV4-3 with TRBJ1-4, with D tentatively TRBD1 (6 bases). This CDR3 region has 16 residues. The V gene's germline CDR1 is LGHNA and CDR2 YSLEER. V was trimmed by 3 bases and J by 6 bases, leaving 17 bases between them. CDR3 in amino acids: CASSHLTSAGDEKLFF. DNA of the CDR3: TGCGCCAGCAGCCACTTGACGAGCGCAGGGGATGAAAAACTGTTTTTT.

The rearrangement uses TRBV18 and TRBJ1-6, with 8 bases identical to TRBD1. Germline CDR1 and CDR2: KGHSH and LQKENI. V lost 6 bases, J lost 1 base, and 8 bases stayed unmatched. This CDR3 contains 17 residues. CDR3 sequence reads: CASSRDRGKSYNSPLHF. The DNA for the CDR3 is TGTGCCAGCTCCCGTGACAGGGGCAAATCCTATAATTCACCCCTCCACTTT.

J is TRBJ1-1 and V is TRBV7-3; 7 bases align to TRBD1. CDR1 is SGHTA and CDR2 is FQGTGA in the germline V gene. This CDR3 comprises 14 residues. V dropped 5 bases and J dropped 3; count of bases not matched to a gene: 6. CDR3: CASSRDRADTEAFF. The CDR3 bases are TGTGCCAGCAGCCGAGACAGGGCTGACACTGAAGCTTTCTTT.

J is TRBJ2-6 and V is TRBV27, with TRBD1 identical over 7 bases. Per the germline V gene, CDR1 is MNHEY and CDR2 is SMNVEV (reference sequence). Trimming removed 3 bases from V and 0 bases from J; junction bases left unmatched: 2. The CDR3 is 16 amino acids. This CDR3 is CASSLRDSSGANVLTF. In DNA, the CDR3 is TGTGCCAGCAGTTTGAGGGACAGCTCTGGGGCCAACGTCCTGACTTTC.